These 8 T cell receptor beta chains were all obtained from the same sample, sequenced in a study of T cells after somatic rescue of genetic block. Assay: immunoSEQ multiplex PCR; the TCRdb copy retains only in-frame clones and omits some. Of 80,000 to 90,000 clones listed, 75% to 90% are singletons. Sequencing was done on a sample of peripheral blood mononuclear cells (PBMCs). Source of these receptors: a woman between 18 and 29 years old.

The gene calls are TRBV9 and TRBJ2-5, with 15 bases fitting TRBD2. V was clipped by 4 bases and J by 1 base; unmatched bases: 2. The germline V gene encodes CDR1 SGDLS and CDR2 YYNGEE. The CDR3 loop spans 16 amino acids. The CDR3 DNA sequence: TGTGCCAGCAGCCCGGGACTAGCGGGAGGCCAAGAGACCCAGTACTTC. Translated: CASSPGLAGGQETQYF.

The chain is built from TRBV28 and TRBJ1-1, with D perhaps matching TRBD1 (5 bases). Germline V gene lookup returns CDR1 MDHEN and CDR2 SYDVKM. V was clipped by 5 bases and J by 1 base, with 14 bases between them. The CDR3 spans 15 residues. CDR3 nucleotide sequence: TGTGCCAGCAGTCCTCCCGGGAGGGGGAACACTGAAGCTTTCTTT. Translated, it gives CASSPPGRGNTEAFF.

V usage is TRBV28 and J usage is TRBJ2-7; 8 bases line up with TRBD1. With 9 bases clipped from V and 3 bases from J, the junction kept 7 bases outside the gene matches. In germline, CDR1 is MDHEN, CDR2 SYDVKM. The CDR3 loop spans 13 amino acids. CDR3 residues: CASVQGEDYEQYF. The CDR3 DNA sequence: TGTGCCAGTGTACAGGGGGAGGACTACGAGCAGTACTTC.

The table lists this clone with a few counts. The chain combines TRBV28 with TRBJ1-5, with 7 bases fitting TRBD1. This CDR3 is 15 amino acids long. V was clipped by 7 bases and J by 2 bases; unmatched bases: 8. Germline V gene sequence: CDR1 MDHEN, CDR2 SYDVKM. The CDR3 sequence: CASTPTGMGNQPQHF. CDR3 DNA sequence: TGTGCCAGCACCCCGACAGGGATGGGCAATCAGCCCCAGCATTTT.

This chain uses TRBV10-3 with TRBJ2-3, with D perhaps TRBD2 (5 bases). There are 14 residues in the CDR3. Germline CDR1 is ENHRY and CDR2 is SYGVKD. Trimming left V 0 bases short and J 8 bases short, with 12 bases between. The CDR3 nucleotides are TGTGCCATCAGTGAGTCGGTAGGAGGTGGTACGCAGTATTTT. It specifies CAISESVGGGTQYF.

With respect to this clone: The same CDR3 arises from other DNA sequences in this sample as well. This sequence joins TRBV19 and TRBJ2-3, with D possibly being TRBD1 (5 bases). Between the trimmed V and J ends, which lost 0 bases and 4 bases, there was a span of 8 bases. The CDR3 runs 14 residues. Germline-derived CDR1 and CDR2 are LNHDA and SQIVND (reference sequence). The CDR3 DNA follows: TGTGCCAGTAGTATAGACCAGGGTGCAGATACGCAGTATTTT. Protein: CASSIDQGADTQYF.

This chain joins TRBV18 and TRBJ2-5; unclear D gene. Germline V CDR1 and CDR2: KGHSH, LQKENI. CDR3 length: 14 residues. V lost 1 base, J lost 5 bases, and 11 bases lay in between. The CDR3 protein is CASSPLQEPETQYF. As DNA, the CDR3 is TGTGCCAGCTCACCACTTCAGGAGCCGGAGACCCAGTACTTC.

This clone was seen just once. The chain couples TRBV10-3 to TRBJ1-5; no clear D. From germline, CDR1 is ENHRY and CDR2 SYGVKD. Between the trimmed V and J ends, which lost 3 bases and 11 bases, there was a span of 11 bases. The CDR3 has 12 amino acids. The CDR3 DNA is TGTGCCATCAGTGAAGAGGCGGTGGCCCAGCATTTT. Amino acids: CAISEEAVAQHF.